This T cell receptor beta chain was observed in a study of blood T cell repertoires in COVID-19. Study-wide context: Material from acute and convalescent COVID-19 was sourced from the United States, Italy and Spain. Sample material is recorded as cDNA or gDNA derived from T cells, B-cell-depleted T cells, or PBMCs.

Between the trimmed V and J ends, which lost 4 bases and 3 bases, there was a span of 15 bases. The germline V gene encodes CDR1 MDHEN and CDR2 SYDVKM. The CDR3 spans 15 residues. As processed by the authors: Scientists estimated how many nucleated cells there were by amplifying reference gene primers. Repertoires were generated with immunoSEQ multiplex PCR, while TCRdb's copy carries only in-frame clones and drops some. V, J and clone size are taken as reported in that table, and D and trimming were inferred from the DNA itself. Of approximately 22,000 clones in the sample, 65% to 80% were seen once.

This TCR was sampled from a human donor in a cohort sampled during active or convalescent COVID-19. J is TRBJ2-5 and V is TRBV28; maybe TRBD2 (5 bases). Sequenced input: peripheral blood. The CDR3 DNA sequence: TGTGCCAGCAGTTCCTCTCGGACTGGCGAAGAGACCCAGTACTTC. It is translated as CASSSSRTGEETQYF.